These T cell receptor beta chains were read from a single sample in a study of blood T cell repertoires in COVID-19. This table comes from immunoSEQ multiplex PCR, and its TCRdb copy is limited to in-frame clones, with some not included. The sample carries about 190,000 clones, roughly four fifths recorded once. The sample taken for sequencing was peripheral blood. The source of these receptors is a woman aged 45-65 years with acute or convalescent COVID-19. CDR3s include the opening cysteine and the closing phenylalanine or tryptophan. Clone size is stated in some rows and not others, as once, few, many or a class when expanded.

J gene: TRBJ1-1; clone size: -; V gene: TRBV5-6; CDR3 protein: CASSLATGTRNTEAFF
J gene: TRBJ2-3; clone size: few; V gene: TRBV4-1; CDR3 protein: CASSHYSGSTDTQYF
J gene: TRBJ2-7; clone size: -; V gene: TRBV25-1; CDR3 protein: CASSDLYEQYF
J gene: TRBJ2-3; clone size: few; V gene: TRBV3-1/TRBV3-2; CDR3 protein: CASRGADTQYF
J gene: TRBJ2-1; clone size: -; V gene: TRBV14; CDR3 protein: CASSQGVTTVDEQFF
J gene: TRBJ1-6; clone size: -; V gene: TRBV12-5; CDR3 protein: CASGRGDRGDSPLHF
J gene: TRBJ2-5; clone size: -; V gene: TRBV6-2/TRBV6-3; CDR3 protein: CASSSGTGRRDPRGETQYF
J gene: TRBJ1-1; clone size: -; V gene: TRBV30; CDR3 protein: CAWSVSQGRKLSTEAFF
J gene: TRBJ2-5; clone size: -; V gene: TRBV27; CDR3 protein: CASKLGGVETQYF
J gene: TRBJ1-1; clone size: -; V gene: TRBV5-1; CDR3 protein: CASSLGQGGRNTEAFF
J gene: TRBJ1-1; clone size: -; V gene: TRBV5-6; CDR3 protein: CASSWDREAAFF
J gene: TRBJ1-4; clone size: few; V gene: TRBV9; CDR3 protein: CASSAQQGQGEKLFF
J gene: TRBJ1-1; clone size: -; V gene: TRBV11-2; CDR3 protein: CASSLFEGTEAFF
J gene: TRBJ2-7; clone size: -; V gene: TRBV27; CDR3 protein: CASSLSRTGAHEQYF
J gene: TRBJ1-6; clone size: -; V gene: TRBV6-5; CDR3 protein: CASTLQFNSPLHF
J gene: TRBJ1-5; clone size: -; V gene: TRBV28; CDR3 protein: CASSLSPQGAGNSNQPQHF
J gene: TRBJ1-3; clone size: -; V gene: TRBV2; CDR3 protein: CASRGQSLSGNTIYF
J gene: TRBJ2-3; clone size: -; V gene: TRBV20-1; CDR3 protein: CSARGTTLLDTQYF
J gene: TRBJ2-2; clone size: -; V gene: TRBV5-5; CDR3 protein: CASSLAARQGGTGELFF
J gene: TRBJ1-5; clone size: -; V gene: TRBV12-2; CDR3 protein: CASRLEIAGYNQPQHF